Shown below are 28 T cell receptor beta chains from a single sample sequenced in a study of CD8 T cells in Susac syndrome. The authors reverse transcribed roughly 0.5 to 1 ug RNA with random hexamers. TCRdb independently ran MiXCR on the immunoSEQ multiplex PCR reads; one entry per CDR3 protein. This table has under 90,000 distinct CDR3 sequences, about 92% appearing once. The sequenced sample consisted of CD4+ T cells from PBMCs. The receptors originated from a human donor with Susac syndrome.

This clonotype occurred once. V is TRBV30 and J is TRBJ1-1; possible D gene TRBD1, 6 bases. Trimming took off 7 bases at V and 1 base at J, with 13 bases between the two ends. Germline loops: CDR1 GTSNPN, CDR2 SVGIG (reference sequence). The CDR3 sequence is 13 residues long. The chain's CDR3 is CASAGQPNTEAFF. The CDR3 DNA follows: TGTGCCTCGGCCGGACAGCCGAACACTGAAGCTTTCTTT.

The rearrangement links TRBV19 to TRBJ2-1, with D hard to call. With 6 bases removed from V and 5 bases from J, the gap between germline ends came to 11 bases. Germline CDR1 reads LNHDA; CDR2 reads SQIVND (reference sequence). This CDR3 contains 13 residues. CDR3 DNA sequence: TGTGCCAGTAGACGAGCAGACAACAATGAGCAGTTCTTC. The encoded protein is CASRRADNNEQFF.

J is TRBJ2-3 and V is TRBV7-8; 9 bases line up with TRBD2. The germline CDR1 and CDR2 sequences are SGHVS and FQNEAQ. V was pared by 1 base and J by 6 bases, with 8 bases of the junction left unmatched. The CDR3 is made up of 16 amino acids. The CDR3 region is CASSLVWYSGSDTQYF. The DNA for the CDR3 is TGTGCCAGCAGCTTAGTCTGGTATAGCGGGAGTGATACGCAGTATTTT.

V gene TRBV29-1 combines with J gene TRBJ2-3; D remains unclear. Germline loops: CDR1 SQVTM, CDR2 ANQGSEA. This CDR3 contains 14 residues. The ends were cut back, 4 bases at V and 0 bases at J, with 11 bases in the middle. The CDR3 loop reads CSVAAQVSTDTQYF. In DNA form, the CDR3 reads TGCAGCGTTGCAGCCCAAGTTAGCACAGATACGCAGTATTTT.

The chain joins TRBV18 to TRBJ2-3; no clear D gene. The CDR3 length is 15 residues. V was clipped by 4 bases and J by 2 bases, with 13 bases between them. The germline gives CDR1 KGHSH, CDR2 LQKENI. The CDR3, as DNA: TGTGCCAGCTCACTAATCATCCAGCTCACAGATACGCAGTATTTT. It codes for CASSLIIQLTDTQYF.

This chain connects TRBV24-1 to TRBJ1-5; no firm D call. Germline loops: CDR1 KGHDR, CDR2 SFDVKD. Trimming took off 4 bases at V and 7 bases at J, with 10 bases between the two ends. The CDR3 is made up of 13 amino acids. The CDR3 DNA reads TGTGCCACCAGTGAGCAGGTTCGGCAGCCCCAGCATTTT. It encodes CATSEQVRQPQHF.

The chain combines TRBV4-2 with TRBJ2-5; 7 bases line up with TRBD2. The ends lost 0 bases at V and 4 bases at J; junction bases unmatched: 5. The germline V gene has CDR1 LGHNA and CDR2 YNFKEQ. The length of the CDR3 is 15 residues. DNA of the CDR3: TGTGCCAGCAGCCAAGAACCTAGCGGAGGAGAGACCCAGTACTTC. Translating it yields CASSQEPSGGETQYF.

CDR3 sequence (DNA): TGCAGTGCTATCCGGGACAGTTATCAGCCCCAGCATTTT. Protein: CSAIRDSYQPQHF. The chain links TRBV20-1 to TRBJ1-5; 7 nucleotides align to TRBD1. The V gene's germline CDR1 is DFQATT and CDR2 SNEGSKA (reference sequence). CDR3 length: 13 amino acids. The junction had 5 bases not matched to a gene; V was cut back by 4 bases and J by 5 bases.

This chain joins TRBV5-1 and TRBJ1-3; D is uncertain. CDR1 and CDR2 (germline): SGHRS, YFSETQ. The V gene lost 0 bases and the J gene lost 2 bases, with 6 bases spanning the gap. The CDR3 length is 14 residues. CDR3 bases: TGCGCCAGCAGCTTGGGTTCCACTGGAAACACCATATATTTT. This translates into CASSLGSTGNTIYF.

V is TRBV24-1 and J is TRBJ1-2; unclear D gene. Germline V gene sequence: CDR1 KGHDR, CDR2 SFDVKD. Trimming removed 3 bases from V and 6 bases from J, with 4 bases in between. This CDR3 is built from 11 residues. For the CDR3, the DNA is TGTGCCACCAGTGATAGAAATGGCTACACCTTC. Protein: CATSDRNGYTF.

The chain combines TRBV29-1 with TRBJ2-6; possible D gene TRBD1, 5 bases. This CDR3 has 15 amino acids. V was shortened by 2 bases and J by 4 bases, with 12 bases between the two germline ends. CDR1 and CDR2 (germline): SQVTM, ANQGSEA. In DNA form, the CDR3 reads TGCAGCGTTGAATCGGAAGGGGTCGGGGCCAACGTCCTGACTTTC. It yields the protein CSVESEGVGANVLTF.

V gene TRBV14 combines with J gene TRBJ2-1; TRBD2 aligns across 15 bases. In germline, CDR1 is SGHDN, CDR2 FVKESK. V lost 5 bases and J lost 7; bases outside the gene matches: 9. The CDR3 runs to 17 residues. CDR3 loop: CASSSRTSGGARNEQFF. The CDR3 DNA reads as TGTGCCAGCAGCTCCCGGACTAGCGGGGGGGCCCGAAATGAGCAGTTCTTC.

This chain links TRBV2 with TRBJ1-5; D remains ambiguous. This CDR3 region has 11 residues. Germline assignment: CDR1 SNHLY and CDR2 FYNNEI. V lost 3 bases to trimming and J lost 7 bases, with 4 bases between them. Written as DNA, the CDR3 is TGTGCCAGCAGTGACGGGCAGCCCCAGCATTTT. Translated: CASSDGQPQHF.

This chain joins TRBV13 and TRBJ2-4, with 7 bases identical to TRBD2. The CDR3 runs to 15 residues. The J segment lost 6 bases and the V segment lost 0 bases, leaving 5 bases of the junction unmatched. Germline-derived CDR1 and CDR2 are PRHDT and FYEKMQ (reference sequence). The CDR3 region is CASSLGLAAGNIQYF. The CDR3 DNA reads TGTGCCAGCAGCTTAGGCCTAGCGGCGGGAAACATTCAGTACTTC.

In its sample, this clonotype was seen once. The V gene is TRBV14, the J gene TRBJ2-3; D unclear. Deletions cut 2 bases from V and 6 bases from J, with 12 bases between. The CDR3 consists of 14 residues. Germline loops: CDR1 SGHDN, CDR2 FVKESK. Here the CDR3 reads CASSQWNGADTQYF. CDR3 DNA sequence: TGTGCCAGCAGCCAATGGAATGGAGCTGATACGCAGTATTTT.

The J gene is TRBJ2-6, the V gene TRBV6-2 or TRBV6-3, with TRBD2 as a possible D gene (5 bases). There are 18 residues in the CDR3. V was cut by 5 bases and J by 0 bases, with 17 bases left in between. Germline CDR1 is MNHEY and CDR2 is SVGEGT. The CDR3 region has the DNA TGTGCCAGCAGTGTACGGGGATACGGAGGCTCTGGGGCCAACGTCCTGACTTTC. This sequence encodes CASSVRGYGGSGANVLTF.

This clonotype was observed a single time. The chain carries TRBV20-1 and TRBJ2-7; D not resolved. Germline CDR1 DFQATT, CDR2 SNEGSKA (reference sequence). Trimming left V 0 bases short and J 2 bases short, with 14 bases between. The CDR3 covers 15 residues. The CDR3 nucleotides read TGCAGTGCTAGAGAAAGGGCCACTTCAGCCTACGAGCAGTACTTC. Translating gives CSARERATSAYEQYF.

The rearrangement joins TRBV20-1 to TRBJ2-1; 8 nucleotides match TRBD2. V lost 5 bases to trimming and J lost 10 bases; unmatched junction nucleotides: 4. Germline lookup yields CDR1 DFQATT and CDR2 SNEGSKA (reference sequence). The CDR3 length is 11 residues. The CDR3 DNA is TGCAGTGCTCTCCGACTAGCGGAGCAGTTCTTC. It specifies CSALRLAEQFF.

The rearrangement uses TRBV5-1 and TRBJ2-1; tentatively, D is TRBD2 (6 bases). V was clipped by 0 bases and J by 8 bases, with 15 bases between them. The CDR3 has 15 amino acids. Germline V gives CDR1 SGHRS, CDR2 YFSETQ. The CDR3 here is CASSLGLDEAYEQFF. The CDR3 region has the DNA TGCGCCAGCAGCTTGGGACTAGATGAGGCCTATGAGCAGTTCTTC.

The V gene is TRBV29-1, the J gene TRBJ2-1; D possibly uses TRBD1 or TRBD2 (6 bases each). V was clipped by 6 bases and J by 6 bases, with 21 bases between them. The CDR3 covers 15 residues. CDR1 and CDR2 from the germline V gene are SQVTM and ANQGSEA. The CDR3 sequence is CSVSSKGGLLNEQFF. The CDR3 nucleotides are TGCAGCGTATCATCGAAGGGGGGACTCCTCAATGAGCAGTTCTTC.

This chain connects TRBV5-1 to TRBJ2-1, with D possibly called TRBD1 or TRBD2 (5 bases each). V shed 4 bases and J shed 6 bases, with 11 bases lying between them. Germline V CDR1 and CDR2: SGHRS, YFSETQ. The length of the CDR3 is 13 residues. CDR3 region: CASSPGASNEQFF. As DNA, the CDR3 is TGCGCCAGCAGCCCCGGGGCGAGCAATGAGCAGTTCTTC.

The rearrangement uses TRBV7-9 and TRBJ2-6, with D hard to call. Germline lookup yields CDR1 SEHNR and CDR2 FQNEAQ (reference sequence). This CDR3 has 15 amino acids. V lost 2 bases, J lost 2 bases, and 7 bases lay in between. The CDR3 here is CASSLSLPGANVLTF. CDR3 DNA: TGTGCCAGCAGCTTAAGCCTACCTGGGGCCAACGTCCTGACTTTC. The variable domain in full, completed from reference TRBV7-9 and TRBJ2-6, reads DTGVSQNPRHKITKRGQNVTFRCDPISEHNRLYWYRQTLGQGPEFLTYFQNEAQLEKSRLLSDRFSAERPKGSFSTLEIQRTEQGDSAMYLCASSLSLPGANVLTFGAGSRLTVL.

The chain uses TRBV6-5 and TRBJ2-1; 10 nucleotides line up with TRBD2. V dropped 2 bases and J dropped 9; count of bases not matched to a gene: 7. The CDR3 sequence is 15 residues long. CDR1 and CDR2 (germline): MNHEY, SVGAGI. CDR3 sequence reads: CASSYRVAGGIEQFF. The CDR3 nucleotides are TGTGCCAGCAGTTACCGGGTAGCGGGGGGCATTGAGCAGTTCTTC.

The chain has TRBV3-1 and TRBJ1-2; D remains unclear. V lost 4 bases and J lost 3, with 15 bases in between. The CDR3 is made up of 15 amino acids. The germline V gene encodes CDR1 LGHDT and CDR2 YNNKEL (reference sequence). Written as DNA, the CDR3 is TGTGCCAGCAGCCCGGGCCAGAGGGCGGACTATGGCTACACCTTC. This translates into CASSPGQRADYGYTF.

The chain links TRBV3-1 to TRBJ2-1; D is perhaps TRBD1 or TRBD2 (6 bases each). V was shortened by 4 bases and J by 2 bases, with 15 bases between the two germline ends. CDR3 length: 16 residues. Germline-derived CDR1 and CDR2 are LGHDT and YNNKEL (reference sequence). The CDR3 loop reads CASSRRGLQAYNEQFF. The DNA for the CDR3 is TGTGCCAGCAGCCGTCGGGGGCTGCAAGCCTACAATGAGCAGTTCTTC.

The chain recombines TRBV27 with TRBJ2-7; 7 bases agree with TRBD2. Germline V gene lookup returns CDR1 MNHEY and CDR2 SMNVEV (reference sequence). This CDR3 spans 14 amino acids. J was trimmed by 4 bases and V by 6 bases; bases with no gene match: 9. The CDR3 here is CASSDGGGPYEQYF. CDR3 nucleotides: TGTGCCAGCAGCGATGGGGGAGGGCCGTACGAGCAGTACTTC.

The chain combines TRBV15 with TRBJ1-2; D possibly corresponds to TRBD1 (6 bases). The CDR3 runs 15 residues. The ends were cut back, 1 base at V and 8 bases at J, with 17 bases in the middle. CDR1 and CDR2 from the germline V gene are LNHNV and YYDKDF (reference sequence). The CDR3, as DNA: TGTGCCACCAGCAGAGGGGGGGGCGCAGGATCAGGCTACACCTTC. It yields the protein CATSRGGGAGSGYTF.

V and J are TRBV29-1 and TRBJ1-6; D gene ambiguous. The V and J ends lost 4 bases and 8 bases respectively, with 12 bases between them. Germline V gene lookup returns CDR1 SQVTM and CDR2 ANQGSEA. The CDR3 is 13 amino acids. The CDR3 DNA is TGCAGCGTTGGACAAGGGCTAGATTCACCCCTCCACTTT. This sequence encodes CSVGQGLDSPLHF.